These T cell receptor beta chains were read from a single sample in a study of identical twins. TCRdb independently ran MiXCR on the 5' RACE reads; one entry per CDR3 protein. The repertoire holds about 340,000 distinct CDR3 sequences, 9% seen once, with over 7% in the top ten. Material for sequencing was naive T cells sorted from blood. These receptors originate from a woman between 45 and 65 years old in good health. Each CDR3 is given with its conserved first and last residue. D genes are given only for firm matches. Clone size is given for some rows only: seen once, a few or many times, or a class if the clone is expanded.

j_gene	abundance	v_gene	d_gene	CDR3aa	CDR3nt
TRBJ2-5	few	TRBV10-3	TRBD2	CAISAGGGEETQYF	TGTGCCATCAGTGCCGGGGGAGGGGAAGAGACCCAGTACTTC
TRBJ1-2	few	TRBV12-3/TRBV12-4	NA	CASSFYGNYGYTF	TGTGCCAGCAGTTTTTATGGTAACTATGGCTACACCTTC
TRBJ2-5	NA	TRBV5-1	TRBD2	CASSSIAGWGETQYF	TGCGCCAGCAGCTCCATAGCGGGATGGGGGGAGACCCAGTACTTC
TRBJ2-1	NA	TRBV28	TRBD2	CAGSLITSGSYNEQFF	TGTGCCGGCAGTTTAATAACTAGCGGGTCCTACAATGAGCAGTTCTTC
TRBJ2-7	few	TRBV4-1	TRBD2	CASSPRGEGYEQYF	TGCGCCAGCAGCCCGCGGGGGGAGGGCTACGAGCAGTACTTC
TRBJ2-5	few	TRBV2	NA	CASSEWGDKETQYF	TGTGCCAGCAGTGAATGGGGGGACAAAGAGACCCAGTACTTC
TRBJ2-5	NA	TRBV12-5	NA	CASGFPWAGGTQYF	TGTGCTAGTGGTTTCCCCTGGGCCGGTGGGACCCAGTACTTC
TRBJ2-1	many	TRBV20-1	NA	CSASESSYNEQFF	TGCAGTGCTAGCGAAAGCTCCTACAATGAGCAGTTCTTC
TRBJ2-1	many	TRBV5-1	NA	CASSLVGSYNEQFF	TGTGCCAGCAGCTTAGTAGGCTCCTACAATGAGCAGTTCTTC
TRBJ1-2	many	TRBV12-3/TRBV12-4	TRBD1	CASSLAAGGGYTF	TGTGCCAGCAGTTTAGCCGCAGGGGGTGGCTACACCTTC
TRBJ2-1	many	TRBV20-1	NA	CSARTVRGQDNEQFF	TGCAGTGCTAGAACGGTGCGGGGACAAGACAATGAGCAGTTCTTC
TRBJ2-7	NA	TRBV11-3	NA	CASSLVTIYEQYF	TGTGCCAGCAGCTTAGTGACCATTTACGAGCAGTACTTC
TRBJ2-1	few	TRBV20-1	TRBD1	CSARTGTGVAEQFF	TGCAGTGCTCGAACCGGGACAGGGGTTGCGGAGCAGTTCTTC
TRBJ2-2	few	TRBV5-1	TRBD2	CASSLAKRESNNTGELFF	TGCGCCAGCAGCTTGGCGAAGCGGGAGTCCAATAACACCGGGGAGCTGTTTTTT
TRBJ2-3	few	TRBV4-2	NA	CASSQEVASRADTQYF	TGTGCCAGCAGCCAAGAGGTTGCATCCCGGGCAGATACGCAGTATTTT
TRBJ2-4	NA	TRBV15	TRBD2	CATSRVPAGDENIQYF	TGTGCCACCAGCAGAGTGCCAGCGGGAGACGAAAACATTCAGTACTTC
TRBJ2-5	many	TRBV10-2	TRBD1	CASSEFGTDQETQYF	TGCGCCAGCAGTGAGTTCGGGACAGACCAAGAGACCCAGTACTTC
TRBJ2-7	NA	TRBV5-1	NA	CASSLTRAYEQYF	TGCGCCAGCAGTCTAACGAGAGCCTACGAGCAGTACTTC
TRBJ1-6	few	TRBV6-1	NA	CASSGSTGANSPLHF	TGTGCCAGCAGTGGTTCGACAGGTGCTAATTCACCCCTCCACTTT
TRBJ1-3	NA	TRBV7-8	TRBD1	CASSIGSGQAGNTIYF	TGTGCCAGCAGCATCGGATCGGGACAGGCTGGAAACACCATATATTTT
TRBJ2-3	NA	TRBV20-1	TRBD1	CSALKGALPFPSTDTQYF	TGCAGTGCTTTGAAGGGGGCGCTGCCCTTTCCTAGCACAGATACGCAGTATTTT
TRBJ1-2	many	TRBV6-5	NA	CASSPETGPNYGYTF	TGTGCCAGCAGTCCCGAGACGGGACCGAACTATGGCTACACCTTC